The entry below gives a single T cell receptor beta chain sequence along with its context. What it recognizes is unknown. The sample is drawn from a study of T-cell memory formation after mild COVID-19. Regarding the study as a whole: Those CD4+ clones that contracted were mainly in CM and EM (CD8+ ones in EMRA).

The CDR3 extends over 15 amino acids. CDR1 is MNHEY, CDR2 SVGAGI, per germline. V was clipped by 7 bases and J by 7 bases; unmatched bases: 11. TCRdb fed the 5' RACE reads into MiXCR, producing one record per CDR3 protein. The sample includes some 210,000 distinct CDR3 sequences, around 20% of them seen just once. Sequencing was done on a sample of PBMCs or a T cell subset sorted from them (not recorded which). This clonotype originated in an adult woman who had mild COVID-19 (a few samples of this study predate the infection). Cell type and time point are not known. This sequence joins TRBV6-5 and TRBJ2-1, with TRBD1 matching over 9 bases. CDR3 in amino acids: CASTKGQGKLNEQFF. CDR3 DNA: TGTGCCAGCACAAAGGGACAGGGCAAGCTAAATGAGCAGTTCTTC.